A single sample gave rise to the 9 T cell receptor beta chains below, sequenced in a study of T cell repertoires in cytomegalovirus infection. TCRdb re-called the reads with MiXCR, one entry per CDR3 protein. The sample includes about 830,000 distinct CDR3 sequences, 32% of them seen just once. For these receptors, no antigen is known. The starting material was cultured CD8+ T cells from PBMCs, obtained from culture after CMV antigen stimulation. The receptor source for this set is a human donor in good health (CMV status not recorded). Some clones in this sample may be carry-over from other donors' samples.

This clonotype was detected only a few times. The CDR3 nucleotides are TGTGCCAGCAGCTCCGAGGCTGGGGGGCAGTTCTTC. Translation gives CASSSEAGGQFF. This sequence joins TRBV7-3 and TRBJ2-1; tentatively, D is TRBD1 or TRBD2 (5 bases each). Germline CDR1 SGHTA, CDR2 FQGTGA. This CDR3 comprises 12 residues. Trimming removed 4 bases at V and 12 bases at J, with 13 bases between.

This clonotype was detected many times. For the CDR3, the DNA is TGTGCCAGCAGCTTAGTTAGATCCGGAGACAGGGGTAACAATCAGCCCCAGCATTTT. This encodes CASSLVRSGDRGNNQPQHF. V is TRBV7-8 and J is TRBJ1-5; 8 bases fit TRBD1. Germline loops: CDR1 SGHVS, CDR2 FQNEAQ. V lost 1 base to trimming and J lost 3 bases; unmatched junction nucleotides: 14. The CDR3 is 19 residues long.

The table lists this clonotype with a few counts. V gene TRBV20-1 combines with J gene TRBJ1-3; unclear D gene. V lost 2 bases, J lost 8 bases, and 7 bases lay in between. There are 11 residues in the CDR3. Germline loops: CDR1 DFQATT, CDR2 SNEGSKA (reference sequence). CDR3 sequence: CSARSLDTIYF. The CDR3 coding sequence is TGCAGTGCTAGATCCCTGGACACCATATATTTT.

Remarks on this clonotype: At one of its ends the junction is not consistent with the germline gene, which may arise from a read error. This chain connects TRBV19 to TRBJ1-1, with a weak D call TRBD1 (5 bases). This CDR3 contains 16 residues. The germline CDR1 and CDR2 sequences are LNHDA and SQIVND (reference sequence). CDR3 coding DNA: TGTGCCGGTAGAAGATACCTGGAGGGGCTGAACACTGAAGCTTTCTTT. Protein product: CAGRRYLEGLNTEAFF.

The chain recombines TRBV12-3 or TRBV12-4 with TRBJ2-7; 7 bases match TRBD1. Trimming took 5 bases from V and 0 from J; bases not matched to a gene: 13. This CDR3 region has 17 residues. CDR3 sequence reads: CASSTSRGPKSSYEQYF. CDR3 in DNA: TGTGCCAGCAGTACCTCAAGGGGGCCCAAGAGCTCCTACGAGCAGTACTTC.

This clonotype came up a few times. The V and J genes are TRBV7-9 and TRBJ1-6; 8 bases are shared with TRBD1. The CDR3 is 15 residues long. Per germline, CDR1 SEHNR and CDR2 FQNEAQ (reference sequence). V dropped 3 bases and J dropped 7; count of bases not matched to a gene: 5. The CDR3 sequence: CASSFLQGENSPLHF. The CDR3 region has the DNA TGTGCCAGCAGCTTTCTACAGGGGGAGAATTCACCCCTCCACTTT.

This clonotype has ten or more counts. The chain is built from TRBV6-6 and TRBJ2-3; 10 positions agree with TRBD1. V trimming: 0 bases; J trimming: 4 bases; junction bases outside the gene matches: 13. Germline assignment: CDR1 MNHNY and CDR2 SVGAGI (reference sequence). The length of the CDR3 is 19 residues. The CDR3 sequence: CASSYSRQGAKTSSDTQYF. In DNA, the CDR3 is TGTGCCAGCAGTTACTCGAGACAGGGGGCGAAGACGTCCTCAGATACGCAGTATTTT.

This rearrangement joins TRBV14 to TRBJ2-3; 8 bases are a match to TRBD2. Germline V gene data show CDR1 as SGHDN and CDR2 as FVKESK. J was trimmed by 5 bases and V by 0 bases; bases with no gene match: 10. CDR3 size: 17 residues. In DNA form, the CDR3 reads TGTGCCAGCAGCCAAGAGAGTTTGCTCGGGGGGGAAGATACGCAGTATTTT. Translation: CASSQESLLGGEDTQYF.

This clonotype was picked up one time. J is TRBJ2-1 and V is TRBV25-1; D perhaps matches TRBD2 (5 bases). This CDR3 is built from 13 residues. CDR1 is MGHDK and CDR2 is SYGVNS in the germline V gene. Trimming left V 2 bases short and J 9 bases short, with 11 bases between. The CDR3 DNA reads TGTGCCAGCAGTGAAGGCGGGCTCGCTGAGCAGTTCTTC. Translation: CASSEGGLAEQFF.